This T cell receptor (beta chain) was retrieved from a study of blood T cell repertoires in COVID-19. Across the study: COVID-19 samples collected from the United States, Italy and Spain covered acute and convalescent phases. Sample material is recorded as cDNA or gDNA derived from T cells, B-cell-depleted T cells, or PBMCs.

The CDR3 is made up of 15 amino acids. V lost 3 bases to trimming and J lost 3 bases; unmatched junction nucleotides: 8. Germline assignment: CDR1 KGHSH and CDR2 LQKENI. Per the authors' pipeline: Reference gene primers were amplified, and this amplification served to estimate nucleated cell counts. Clones were sequenced by immunoSEQ multiplex PCR, and TCRdb holds only the in-frame ones, with some missing. V, J and clone size reflect that table, while D and trimming were determined from the DNA. The table lists 200,000 to 300,000 clones, approximately 86% of them singletons. The clonotype originates from a woman aged 70-85 years with active or convalescent COVID-19. The chain has TRBV18 and TRBJ2-7, with TRBD1 identical over 7 bases. Sequencing was performed on peripheral blood. This chain's CDR3 is CASSPGQTGLYEQYF. Written as DNA, the CDR3 is TGTGCCAGCTCACCGGGGCAGACAGGGCTCTACGAGCAGTACTTC. The full variable domain, its missing parts supplied by reference TRBV18 and TRBJ2-7, is NAGVMQNPRHLVRRRGQEARLRCSPMKGHSHVYWYRQLPEEGLKFMVYLQKENIIDESGMPKERFSAEFPKEGPSILRIQQVVRGDSAAYFCASSPGQTGLYEQYFGPGTRLTVT.